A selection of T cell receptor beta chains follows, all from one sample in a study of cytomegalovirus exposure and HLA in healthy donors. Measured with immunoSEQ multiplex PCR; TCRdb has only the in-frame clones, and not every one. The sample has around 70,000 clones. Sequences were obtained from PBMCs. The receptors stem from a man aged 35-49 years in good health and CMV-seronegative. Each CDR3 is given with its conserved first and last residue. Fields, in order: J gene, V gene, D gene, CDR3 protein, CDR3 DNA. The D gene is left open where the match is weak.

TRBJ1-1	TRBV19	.	CASSQEGLSEAFF	TGTGCCAGTAGTCAAGAGGGATTGTCGGAAGCTTTCTTT
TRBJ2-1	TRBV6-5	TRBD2	CASCRREGRDEQFF	TGTGCCAGCTGTCGACGGGAGGGCCGGGATGAGCAGTTCTTC
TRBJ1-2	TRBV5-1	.	CASSMAGADYGYTF	TGCGCCAGCAGCATGGCAGGGGCAGACTATGGCTACACCTTC
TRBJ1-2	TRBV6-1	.	CASSVGQVVYGYTF	TGTGCCAGCAGTGTTGGGCAGGTGGTCTATGGCTACACCTTC
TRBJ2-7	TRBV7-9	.	CASSRREAYEQYF	TGTGCCAGCAGCCGCCGGGAAGCCTACGAGCAGTACTTC
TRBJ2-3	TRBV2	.	CASGWGDGTDTQYF	TGTGCCAGCGGGTGGGGGGACGGGACAGATACGCAGTATTTT
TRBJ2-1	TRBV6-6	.	CASSYSGTTNEQFF	TGTGCCAGCAGTTACTCGGGGACAACTAATGAGCAGTTCTTC
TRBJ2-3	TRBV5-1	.	CASSLGARGDTQYF	TGCGCCAGCAGCTTGGGTGCTCGGGGAGATACGCAGTATTTT
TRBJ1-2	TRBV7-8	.	CASSSTGLGYTF	TGTGCCAGCAGCTCCACAGGGTTGGGCTACACCTTC
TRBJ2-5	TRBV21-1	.	CASEAGKTQYF	TGTGCCAGCGAGGCGGGTAAGACCCAGTACTTC
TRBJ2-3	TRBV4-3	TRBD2	CASSQDLAGGPTDTQYF	TGCGCCAGCAGCCAAGATTTGGCGGGAGGGCCCACAGATACGCAGTATTTT
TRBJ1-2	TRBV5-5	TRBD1	CASSPPGTGDYGYTF	TGTGCCAGCAGCCCCCCGGGTACAGGGGACTATGGCTACACCTTC
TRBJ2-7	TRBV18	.	CASSDQRRSSYEQYF	TGTGCCAGCTCCGACCAGCGGAGGAGCTCCTACGAGCAGTACTTC
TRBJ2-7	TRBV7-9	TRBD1	CASSFGQGYEQYF	TGTGCCAGCAGCTTCGGACAGGGCTACGAGCAGTACTTC
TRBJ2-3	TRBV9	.	CASTYTSFPTDTQYF	TGTGCCAGCACTTATACTAGCTTCCCCACAGATACGCAGTATTTT
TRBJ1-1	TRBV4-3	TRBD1	CASSLISTGTNTEAFF	TGCGCCAGCAGCCTCATTTCGACAGGGACGAACACTGAAGCTTTCTTT
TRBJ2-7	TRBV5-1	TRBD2	CASSLEAGGPNEQYF	TGCGCCAGCAGCTTGGAAGCGGGAGGGCCTAACGAGCAGTACTTC
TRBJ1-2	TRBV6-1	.	CASSAPGSGRLYGYTF	TGTGCCAGCAGTGCCCCGGGGTCGGGCAGGCTCTATGGCTACACCTTC
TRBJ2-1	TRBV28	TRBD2	CASSLLAGAYNEQFF	TGTGCCAGCAGTTTACTAGCGGGAGCCTACAATGAGCAGTTCTTC
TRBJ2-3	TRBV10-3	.	CAISTGKSTDTQYF	TGTGCCATCAGCACAGGGAAAAGCACAGATACGCAGTATTTT
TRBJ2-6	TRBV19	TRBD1	CASSSPNPGQDMGSGANVLTF	TGTGCCAGTAGTTCTCCTAATCCGGGACAGGATATGGGGTCTGGGGCCAACGTCCTGACTTTC
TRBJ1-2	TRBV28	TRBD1	CASSLQVSGTGGPYGYTF	TGTGCCAGCAGTTTACAGGTTTCAGGGACAGGGGGTCCATATGGCTACACCTTC
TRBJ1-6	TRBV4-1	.	CASSQVGTRLSYNSPLHF	TGCGCCAGCAGCCAAGTAGGGACAAGGCTCTCCTATAATTCACCCCTCCACTTT
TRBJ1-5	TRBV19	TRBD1	CASSLDRGAMQPQHF	TGTGCCAGTAGCCTGGACAGGGGGGCGATGCAGCCCCAGCATTTT
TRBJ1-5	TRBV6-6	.	CASSVAGSVQPQHF	TGTGCCAGCAGTGTGGCAGGGTCGGTTCAGCCCCAGCATTTT
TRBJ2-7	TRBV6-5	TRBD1	CASSHGQGARYEQYF	TGTGCCAGCAGTCACGGACAGGGGGCCAGGTACGAGCAGTACTTC
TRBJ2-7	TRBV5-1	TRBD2	CASSPSGDTTYEQYF	TGCGCCAGCAGCCCTAGCGGGGACACCACCTACGAGCAGTACTTC
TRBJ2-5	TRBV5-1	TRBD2	CASSDGLAVGETQYF	TGCGCCAGCAGCGACGGACTAGCGGTCGGCGAGACCCAGTACTTC
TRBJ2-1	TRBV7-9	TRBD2	CASSSVAGTYYNEQFF	TGTGCCAGCAGCTCAGTAGCGGGGACTTATTACAATGAGCAGTTCTTC
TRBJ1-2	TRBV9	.	CASSNIDGTIGGYTF	TGTGCCAGCAGCAACATTGACGGGACTATTGGGGGCTACACCTTC
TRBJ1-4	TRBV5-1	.	CASSYNKGPGAEKLFF	TGCGCCAGCAGCTACAATAAGGGGCCGGGAGCGGAAAAACTGTTTTTT
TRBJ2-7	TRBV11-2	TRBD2	CASSLEGLAYEQYF	TGTGCCAGCAGCTTAGAGGGACTAGCCTACGAGCAGTACTTC